The 15 T cell receptor beta chains in this list originate from one sample, sequenced in a study of shared clonotypes between healthy human individuals. The method was immunoSEQ multiplex PCR; TCRdb's version includes in-frame clones alone and lacks a portion of them. The table has roughly 2 million clones, about 94% seen once. Material for sequencing was naive CD4+ T cells sorted from blood. Subset in this sample: CD45RA+ positively selected. The receptor set was obtained from a man aged 18 to 35 in good health.

The chain is built from TRBV6-5 and TRBJ2-1, with D perhaps TRBD1 or TRBD2 (5 bases each). Trimming cost V 5 bases and J 7 bases, with 18 bases left between them. This CDR3 region has 15 residues. The germline gives CDR1 MNHEY, CDR2 SVGAGI. This chain's CDR3 is CASSRLRAGGNEQFF. The CDR3 DNA sequence: TGTGCCAGCAGTCGACTCAGGGCGGGTGGGAATGAGCAGTTCTTC.

The gene calls are TRBV5-4 and TRBJ2-5; either TRBD1 or TRBD2 may fit D (6 bases each). Trimming took 2 bases from V and 4 from J, leaving 18 bases between them. The CDR3 runs to 16 residues. In germline, CDR1 is SGHNT, CDR2 YYREEE (reference sequence). CDR3 sequence reads: CASSLAQGGGSETQYF. The CDR3 nucleotides are TGTGCCAGCAGCTTAGCACAGGGAGGAGGGTCAGAGACCCAGTACTTC.

The rearrangement joins TRBV9 to TRBJ1-1, with 11 bases identical to TRBD1. Trimming removed 0 bases from V and 1 base from J; junction bases left unmatched: 20. The CDR3 has 22 residues. Germline-derived CDR1 and CDR2 are SGDLS and YYNGEE. The CDR3 DNA follows: TGTGCCAGCAGCGTAGCTACATGTTGGGAGGGGACAGGGGGAGCTCAGAACACTGAAGCTTTCTTT. It yields the protein CASSVATCWEGTGGAQNTEAFF.

This chain uses TRBV5-6 with TRBJ2-4, with 13 bases matching TRBD2. Germline CDR1 SGHDT, CDR2 YYEEEE. The CDR3 is made up of 19 amino acids. V trimming: 1 base; J trimming: 2 bases; junction bases outside the gene matches: 9. CDR3 bases: TGTGCCAGCAGCTTGCGAGGACTAGCGGGAGTAGGAACCAAAAACATTCAGTACTTC. This encodes CASSLRGLAGVGTKNIQYF.

The V call is TRBV10-1, the J call TRBJ2-1, with a weak D call TRBD2 (5 bases). Trimming shortened V by 3 bases and J by 9 bases, and 12 bases separated the two germline ends. The CDR3 is 13 residues long. CDR1 is WNHNN and CDR2 is SYGVQD in the germline V gene (reference sequence). As DNA, the CDR3 is TGCGCCAGCAGTGACCGGACCCGGGGTGAGCAGTTCTTC. This encodes CASSDRTRGEQFF.

The chain uses TRBV2 and TRBJ2-2; D gene unclear. The CDR3 length is 13 residues. Germline assignment: CDR1 SNHLY and CDR2 FYNNEI. Trimming pared 5 bases from V and 8 bases from J, leaving 12 bases between. In DNA, the CDR3 is TGTGCCAGCAGTTTAAGCAGGCAGGGGGAGCTGTTTTTT. Its protein product is CASSLSRQGELFF.

The J gene is TRBJ2-7, the V gene TRBV7-9; 12 bases align to TRBD2. From germline, CDR1 is SEHNR and CDR2 FQNEAQ (reference sequence). Losses at the gene ends were 5 bases for V and 1 base for J; bases not matched to a gene: 6. This CDR3 is built from 16 residues. The CDR3 DNA is TGTGCCAGCAGCCCAGGACTAGCGGGACTATCCTACGAGCAGTACTTC. This gives the protein CASSPGLAGLSYEQYF.

The chain combines TRBV4-3 with TRBJ1-4; 8 positions agree with TRBD1. Per germline, CDR1 LGHNA and CDR2 YSLEER. J lost 2 bases, V lost 2 bases, and 10 bases had no gene match. The CDR3 totals 18 residues. The CDR3 reads CASSQNPGGVLTNEKLFF. In DNA, the CDR3 is TGCGCCAGCAGCCAAAATCCAGGGGGCGTTTTGACTAATGAAAAACTGTTTTTT.

As regards this clone: This sample includes further DNA sequences coding for the same CDR3. V gene TRBV18 combines with J gene TRBJ2-7; D remains unclear. V lost 2 bases, J lost 4 bases, and 3 bases lay in between. CDR3 length: 11 amino acids. Germline CDR1 is KGHSH and CDR2 is LQKENI. CDR3 in amino acids: CASSPEYEQYF. The CDR3 DNA follows: TGTGCCAGCTCACCAGAATACGAGCAGTACTTC.

This chain links TRBV27 with TRBJ2-4; 11 nucleotides align to TRBD1. CDR1 is MNHEY, CDR2 SMNVEV, per germline (reference sequence). J gave up 7 bases and V 2 bases, and 1 base lay outside the gene matches. This CDR3 comprises 14 residues. Here the CDR3 DNA reads TGTGCCAGCAGTTTAGGGACAGGGGGGAACATTCAGTACTTC. Translating gives CASSLGTGGNIQYF.

Concerning this clone itself: This specimen includes other DNA sequences encoding the same CDR3. V gene TRBV30 combines with J gene TRBJ2-5; D not certain. Germline loops: CDR1 GTSNPN, CDR2 SVGIG (reference sequence). This CDR3 comprises 10 residues. Trimming cost V 3 bases and J 5 bases, with 4 bases left between them. The DNA of the CDR3 is TGTGCCTGGAGCTTGGAGACCCAGTACTTC. Protein: CAWSLETQYF.

The V gene is TRBV14, the J gene TRBJ2-3; 8 nucleotides align to TRBD2. Germline V gives CDR1 SGHDN, CDR2 FVKESK. The CDR3 sequence is 14 residues long. V dropped 4 bases and J dropped 0; count of bases not matched to a gene: 0. The CDR3 DNA follows: TGTGCCAGCAGCCTAGCGGGAAGCACAGATACGCAGTATTTT. The encoded protein is CASSLAGSTDTQYF.

A note on this clone: Other nucleotide sequences from this sample produce the same CDR3. The CDR3 region is CASSLVTGSYNSPLHF. The CDR3 nucleotides are TGCGCCAGCAGCTTGGTGACAGGCTCCTATAATTCACCCCTCCACTTT. This chain links TRBV5-1 with TRBJ1-6; weak D call: TRBD1 (6 bases). The V gene's germline CDR1 is SGHRS and CDR2 YFSETQ. This CDR3 contains 16 residues. With 0 bases removed from V and 0 bases from J, the gap between germline ends came to 7 bases.

J is TRBJ2-5 and V is TRBV5-1; TRBD1 is a possible D gene (5 bases). With 4 bases removed from V and 4 bases from J, the gap between germline ends came to 14 bases. Germline-derived CDR1 and CDR2 are SGHRS and YFSETQ. The CDR3 totals 14 residues. Here the CDR3 DNA reads TGCGCCAGCAGCCCAAATACAGGCGGAGAGACCCAGTACTTC. This encodes CASSPNTGGETQYF.

The CDR3 nucleotides are TGTGCCAGCAGCTTACGTACAGGGTCGGGTGAAAAACTGTTTTTT. Protein sequence: CASSLRTGSGEKLFF. This chain links TRBV7-9 with TRBJ1-4, with D possibly matching TRBD1 (6 bases). Per the germline V gene, CDR1 is SEHNR and CDR2 is FQNEAQ (reference sequence). The CDR3 has 15 residues. V was shortened by 2 bases and J by 7 bases, with 14 bases between the two germline ends.